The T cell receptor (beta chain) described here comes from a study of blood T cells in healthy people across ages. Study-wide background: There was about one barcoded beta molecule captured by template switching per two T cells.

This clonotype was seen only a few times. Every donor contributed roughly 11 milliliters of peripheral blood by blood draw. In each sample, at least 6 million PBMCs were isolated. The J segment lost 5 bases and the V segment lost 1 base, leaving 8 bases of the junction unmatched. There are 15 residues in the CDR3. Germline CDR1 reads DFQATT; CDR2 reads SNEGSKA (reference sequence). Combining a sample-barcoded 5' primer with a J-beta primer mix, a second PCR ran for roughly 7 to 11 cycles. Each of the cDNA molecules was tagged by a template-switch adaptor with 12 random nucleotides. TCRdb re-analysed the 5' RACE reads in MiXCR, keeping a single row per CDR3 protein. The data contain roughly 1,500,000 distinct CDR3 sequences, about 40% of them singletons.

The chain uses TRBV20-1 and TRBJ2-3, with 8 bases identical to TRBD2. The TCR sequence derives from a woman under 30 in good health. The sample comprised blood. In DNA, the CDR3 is TGCAGTGCTAGAGTGCTGGGACTAGTAGGAGATACGCAGTATTTT. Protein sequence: CSARVLGLVGDTQYF.